The 20 T cell receptor beta chains listed next were all sequenced from one sample in a study of T cell repertoires in cytomegalovirus infection. TCRdb re-derived calls from the reads in MiXCR, one entry per CDR3 protein. The sample records over 200,000 distinct CDR3 sequences, approximately 15% being singletons. The specimen was PBMCs. The receptors originated from a human donor in good health (CMV status not recorded). Some clones in this sample may be carry-over from other donors' samples.

This clonotype was seen many times. The chain carries TRBV29-1 and TRBJ2-3; no firm D call. The CDR3 loop spans 12 amino acids. CDR1 SQVTM and CDR2 ANQGSEA come from the germline V gene. The CDR3 is CISGPSTDTQYF. As DNA, the CDR3 is TGCATTTCCGGACCAAGCACAGATACGCAGTATTTT.

This clonotype was recorded at least ten times. The V call is TRBV7-2, the J call TRBJ2-2, with a weak D call TRBD1 (5 bases). CDR1 is SGHTA and CDR2 is FQGNSA in the germline V gene. The CDR3 extends over 15 amino acids. V lost 1 base and J 3 bases, leaving 9 bases between the germline ends. The CDR3 sequence: CASSLGQTYTGELFF. The CDR3 nucleotides read TGTGCCAGCAGCTTAGGACAGACCTACACCGGGGAGCTGTTTTTT.

At least ten counts were recorded for this clonotype. J is TRBJ2-2 and V is TRBV25-1; 9 nucleotides match TRBD1. The germline gives CDR1 MGHDK, CDR2 SYGVNS. The CDR3 sequence is 17 residues long. Unmatched junction bases numbered 9, after V lost 0 bases and J lost 7 bases. The CDR3 nucleotides read TGTGCCAGCAGTGAATATTCCGGGACAGGGCTAATCGGGGAGCTGTTTTTT. It yields the protein CASSEYSGTGLIGELFF.

CDR3 sequence: CATSRGVGQGATGELFF. DNA of the CDR3: TGTGCCACCAGCAGAGGAGTAGGACAGGGGGCGACCGGGGAGCTGTTTTTT. The chain uses TRBV15 and TRBJ2-2, with TRBD1 identical over 11 bases. Germline V gene lookup returns CDR1 LNHNV and CDR2 YYDKDF (reference sequence). The CDR3 totals 17 residues. V lost 1 base to trimming and J lost 5 bases; unmatched junction nucleotides: 6.

The table lists this clonotype with many counts. The chain has TRBV4-1 and TRBJ1-5; no definite D call. This CDR3 contains 16 residues. The germline gives CDR1 MGHRA, CDR2 YSYEKL. V was pared by 1 base and J by 1 base, with 11 bases between. The CDR3 spells CASSQVRATSNQPQHF. CDR3 sequence (DNA): TGCGCCAGCAGCCAAGTTAGGGCAACGAGCAATCAGCCCCAGCATTTT.

In this sample, this clonotype turned up many times. The gene calls are TRBV4-1 and TRBJ1-1, with D maybe TRBD1 (5 bases). The CDR3 consists of 15 residues. The germline V gene encodes CDR1 MGHRA and CDR2 YSYEKL. Trimming removed 2 bases at V and 2 bases at J, with 12 bases between. In DNA, the CDR3 is TGCGCCAGCAGCCAACAGACAGTTCCCAACACTGAAGCTTTCTTT. It specifies CASSQQTVPNTEAFF.

This clonotype was found many times. The rearrangement joins TRBV6-1 to TRBJ1-4; D remains unclear. CDR1 is MNHNS and CDR2 is SASEGT in the germline V gene. The V and J ends lost 6 bases and 2 bases respectively, with 10 bases between them. The CDR3 length is 14 residues. The CDR3 loop is CASRRLLTNEKLFF. The CDR3 coding sequence is TGTGCCAGCAGGAGGTTGTTGACTAATGAAAAACTGTTTTTT.

This clonotype was counted at least ten times. V usage is TRBV7-9 and J usage is TRBJ2-2, with D possibly being TRBD1 or TRBD2 (5 bases each). The CDR3 totals 14 residues. Germline CDR1 reads SEHNR; CDR2 reads FQNEAQ (reference sequence). V lost 3 bases and J 4 bases, leaving 9 bases between the germline ends. The CDR3 nucleotides read TGTGCCAGCAGCTTCGGGACCATCACCGGGGAGCTGTTTTTT. Protein: CASSFGTITGELFF. Combining the CDR3 with reference TRBV7-9 and TRBJ2-2 gives the whole variable domain DTGVSQNPRHKITKRGQNVTFRCDPISEHNRLYWYRQTLGQGPEFLTYFQNEAQLEKSRLLSDRFSAERPKGSFSTLEIQRTEQGDSAMYLCASSFGTITGELFFGEGSRLTVL.

The rearrangement uses TRBV28 and TRBJ1-5; 8 bases line up with TRBD1. Germline CDR1 MDHEN, CDR2 SYDVKM. With V trimmed by 11 bases and J by 6 bases, 21 bases remained unmatched. The CDR3 spans 17 residues. CDR3 loop: CAVGPLVGGQGLQPQHF. CDR3 nucleotides: TGTGCCGTGGGCCCCTTGGTGGGCGGACAGGGCCTTCAGCCCCAGCATTTT. Drawing the rest from reference TRBV28 and TRBJ1-5, the complete variable domain is DVKVTQSSRYLVKRTGEKVFLECVQDMDHENMFWYRQDPGLGLRLIYFSYDVKMKEKGDIPEGYSVSREKKERFSLILESASTNQTSMYLCAVGPLVGGQGLQPQHFGDGTRLSIL.

In this sample, this clonotype turned up a few times. The V and J genes are TRBV25-1 and TRBJ1-1, with 12 bases that match TRBD1. The CDR3 totals 15 residues. The germline V gene has CDR1 MGHDK and CDR2 SYGVNS. Trimming removed 6 bases from V and 5 bases from J; junction bases left unmatched: 7. DNA for the CDR3: TGTGCCAGCAGCCACCGGGACAGGGGGCATACTGAAGCTTTCTTT. Translated: CASSHRDRGHTEAFF.

In its sample, this clonotype was seen many times. This sequence joins TRBV10-3 and TRBJ2-1; a weak D match, TRBD1 (8 bases). Germline loops: CDR1 ENHRY, CDR2 SYGVKD. Trimming removed 6 bases at V and 7 bases at J, with 19 bases between. This CDR3 is built from 15 residues. CDR3 coding DNA: TGTGCCATCAGGCCGGATACAGGGGGGGGGAATGAGCAGTTCTTC. The encoded protein is CAIRPDTGGGNEQFF.

The CDR3, as DNA: TGTGCCAGCAGCTTGGGGGGCAGGGGGCCGGGTGGCTACACCTTC. This gives the protein CASSLGGRGPGGYTF. V is TRBV5-5 and J is TRBJ1-2; 8 nucleotides agree with TRBD1. This CDR3 spans 15 amino acids. V was clipped by 0 bases and J by 7 bases; unmatched bases: 8. Germline values: CDR1 SGHKS, CDR2 YYEKEE (reference sequence).

This clonotype was seen ten or more times. V gene TRBV15 combines with J gene TRBJ2-4, with unresolved D. Germline CDR1 reads LNHNV; CDR2 reads YYDKDF (reference sequence). The CDR3 runs 16 residues. V shed 0 bases and J shed 9 bases, with 18 bases lying between them. The CDR3 sequence is CATSRDTGTVQSIQYF. CDR3 bases: TGTGCCACCAGCAGAGATACCGGAACGGTCCAGAGCATTCAGTACTTC.

This clonotype was seen at least ten times. The gene calls are TRBV20-1 and TRBJ2-3; TRBD2 aligns across 9 bases. V dropped 5 bases and J dropped 2; count of bases not matched to a gene: 23. This CDR3 region has 20 residues. The germline gives CDR1 DFQATT, CDR2 SNEGSKA (reference sequence). The DNA of the CDR3 is TGCAGTGCTCGCCCCTTGAGAGGGCGGGAGGGCGGAACCCACACAGATACGCAGTATTTT. It codes for CSARPLRGREGGTHTDTQYF.

The chain uses TRBV6-1 and TRBJ1-2; D is uncertain. Trimming removed 7 bases from V and 11 bases from J, with 14 bases in between. The CDR3 consists of 11 residues. In germline, CDR1 is MNHNS, CDR2 SASEGT. In DNA form, the CDR3 reads TGTGCCAGCAATTCAGACGGGCGGTACACCTTC. Its protein product is CASNSDGRYTF.

This clonotype was seen repeatedly, ten times or more. This chain connects TRBV6-6 to TRBJ2-3; D not resolved. V was clipped by 0 bases and J by 5 bases, with 6 bases between them. From germline, CDR1 is MNHNY and CDR2 SVGAGI (reference sequence). The CDR3 spans 13 residues. CDR3 sequence (DNA): TGTGCCAGCAGTTACTCTTGGGAAGATACGCAGTATTTT. Its translation: CASSYSWEDTQYF.

This clonotype appeared a few times. The chain links TRBV13 to TRBJ1-6; D gene unclear. This CDR3 comprises 15 residues. Germline CDR1 reads PRHDT; CDR2 reads FYEKMQ (reference sequence). V was clipped by 0 bases and J by 7 bases, with 10 bases between them. The CDR3 DNA reads TGTGCCAGCAGCTTAGGAACAGTAACCAATTCACCCCTCCACTTT. This codes for CASSLGTVTNSPLHF. Combining the CDR3 with reference TRBV13 and TRBJ1-6 gives the whole variable domain AAGVIQSPRHLIKEKRETATLKCYPIPRHDTVYWYQQGPGQDPQFLISFYEKMQSDKGSIPDRFSAQQFSDYHSELNMSSLELGDSALYFCASSLGTVTNSPLHFGNGTRLTVT.

This clonotype was observed a few times. The CDR3: CASSPRGLSPEQYF. In DNA form, the CDR3 reads TGTGCCAGCAGTCCCAGGGGACTCTCTCCCGAGCAGTACTTC. The chain links TRBV6-5 to TRBJ2-7; D assignment may be TRBD1 or TRBD2 (6 bases each). Trimming took 5 bases from V and 6 from J, leaving 17 bases between them. Germline V gives CDR1 MNHEY, CDR2 SVGAGI. The CDR3 runs 14 residues.

A few counts support this clonotype. This sequence joins TRBV29-1 and TRBJ2-4; D gene unclear. Trimming stripped 7 bases from V and 9 bases from J, with 10 bases between. Looked up from germline, CDR1 is SQVTM and CDR2 is ANQGSEA. CDR3 size: 10 residues. CDR3: CSAVGRIQYF. CDR3 sequence (DNA): TGCAGCGCGGTCGGTCGCATTCAGTACTTC.

The table lists this clonotype with a few counts. This chain links TRBV12-3 or TRBV12-4 with TRBJ2-1, with TRBD2 identical over 8 bases. This CDR3 comprises 13 residues. J was trimmed by 10 bases and V by 8 bases; bases with no gene match: 10. The CDR3 spells CASARPAGEEQFF. The CDR3 coding sequence is TGTGCCAGCGCTAGGCCAGCGGGAGAGGAGCAGTTCTTC.